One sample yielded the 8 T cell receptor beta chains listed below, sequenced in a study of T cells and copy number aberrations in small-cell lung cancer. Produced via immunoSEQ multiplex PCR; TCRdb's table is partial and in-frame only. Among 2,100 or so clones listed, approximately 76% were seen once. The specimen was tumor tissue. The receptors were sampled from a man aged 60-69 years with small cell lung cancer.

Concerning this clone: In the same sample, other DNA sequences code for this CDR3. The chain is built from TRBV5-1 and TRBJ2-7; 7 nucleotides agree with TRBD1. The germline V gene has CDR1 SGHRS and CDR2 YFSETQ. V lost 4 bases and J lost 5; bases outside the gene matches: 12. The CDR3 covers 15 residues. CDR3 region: CASSGGVLTGNEQYF. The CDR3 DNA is TGCGCCAGCAGCGGGGGCGTTCTGACAGGGAACGAGCAGTACTTC. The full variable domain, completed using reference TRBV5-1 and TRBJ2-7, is KAGVTQTPRYLIKTRGQQVTLSCSPISGHRSVSWYQQTPGQGLQFLFEYFSETQRNKGNFPGRFSGRQFSNSRSEMNVSTLELGDSALYLCASSGGVLTGNEQYFGPGTRLTVT.

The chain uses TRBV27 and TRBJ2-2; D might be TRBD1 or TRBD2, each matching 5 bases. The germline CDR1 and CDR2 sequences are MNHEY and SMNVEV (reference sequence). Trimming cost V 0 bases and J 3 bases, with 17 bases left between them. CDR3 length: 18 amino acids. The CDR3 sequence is CASSLSIPGTGYTGELFF. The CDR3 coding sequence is TGTGCCAGCAGTTTATCCATCCCCGGGACCGGCTACACCGGGGAGCTGTTTTTT.

This CDR3 reads CASRSGLVLVDTQYF. As DNA, the CDR3 is TGTGCCAGCAGGTCGGGACTAGTTCTGGTAGATACGCAGTATTTT. V gene TRBV27 combines with J gene TRBJ2-3, with TRBD2 matching 8 bases. CDR1 is MNHEY and CDR2 is SMNVEV in the germline V gene (reference sequence). The J segment lost 5 bases and the V segment lost 6 bases, leaving 10 bases of the junction unmatched. This CDR3 spans 15 amino acids.

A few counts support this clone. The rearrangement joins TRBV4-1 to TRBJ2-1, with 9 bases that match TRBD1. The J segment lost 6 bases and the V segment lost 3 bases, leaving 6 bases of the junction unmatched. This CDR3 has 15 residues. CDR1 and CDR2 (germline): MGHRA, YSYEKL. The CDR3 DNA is TGCGCCAGCAGCCAGAATATACAGGGGGCCAATGAGCAGTTCTTC. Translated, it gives CASSQNIQGANEQFF.

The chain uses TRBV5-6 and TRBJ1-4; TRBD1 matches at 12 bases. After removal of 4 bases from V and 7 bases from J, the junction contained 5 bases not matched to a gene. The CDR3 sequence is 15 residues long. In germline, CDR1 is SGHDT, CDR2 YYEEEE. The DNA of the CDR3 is TGTGCCAGCAGCGATGGGGACAGGGGGCTTGAAAAACTGTTTTTT. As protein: CASSDGDRGLEKLFF. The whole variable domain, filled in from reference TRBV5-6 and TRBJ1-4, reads DAGVTQSPTHLIKTRGQQVTLRCSPKSGHDTVSWYQQALGQGPQFIFQYYEEEERQRGNFPDRFSGHQFPNYSSELNVNALLLGDSALYLCASSDGDRGLEKLFFGSGTQLSVL.

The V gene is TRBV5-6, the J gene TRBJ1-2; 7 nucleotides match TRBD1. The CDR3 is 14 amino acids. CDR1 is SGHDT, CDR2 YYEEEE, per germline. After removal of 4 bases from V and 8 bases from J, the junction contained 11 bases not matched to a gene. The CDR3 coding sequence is TGTGCCAGCAGCATCGGAATTACAGGGGAAGGCTACACCTTC. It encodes CASSIGITGEGYTF.

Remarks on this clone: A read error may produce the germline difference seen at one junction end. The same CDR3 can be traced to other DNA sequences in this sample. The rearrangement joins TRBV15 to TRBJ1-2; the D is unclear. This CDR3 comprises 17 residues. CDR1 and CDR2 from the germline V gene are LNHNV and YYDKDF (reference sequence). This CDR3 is CATSRDLRVGVHYGYTF. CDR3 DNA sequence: TGTGCCACCAGCAGAGATCTGCGTGTGGGAGTGCACTATGGCTATACCTTC. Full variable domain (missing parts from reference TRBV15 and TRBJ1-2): DAMVIQNPRYQVTQFGKPVTLSCSQTLNHNVMYWYQQKSSQAPKLLFHYYDKDFNNEADTPDNFQSRRPNTSFCFLDIRSPGLGDTAMYLCATSRDLRVGVHYGYTFGSGTRLTVV.

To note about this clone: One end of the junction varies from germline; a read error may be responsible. CDR3 sequence reads: CASREETQYF. In DNA form, the CDR3 reads TGTGCCAGCAGGGAAGAGACCCAGTACTTC. The chain joins TRBV6-1 to TRBJ2-5; the D is unclear. The V gene's germline CDR1 is MNHNS and CDR2 SASEGT. The CDR3 loop spans 10 amino acids.